This TCR beta chain was recorded in a study of cytomegalovirus exposure and HLA in healthy donors (dated by TCRdb to 2016 to 2017). Notes on the research overall: In an earlier analysis of fewer than 750 of the donors, 276 Gb of sequence data and 90 million to 120 million unique TCR beta sequences from about 179 million T cells were reported. An early release covering 550 to 650 HLA-typed donors comprised about 300 gigabases of sequencing data and about 90 million unique TCR sequences. Of the 350 to 400 genotyped donors, about 80% fell in the genetic ancestry cluster associated with self-reported Caucasian donors. The aim of the study was to test whether cataloging public T cell receptors could identify signatures of past pathogen exposure. The study profiled the T cell repertoires of 500 to 800 subjects by immunosequencing and related them to cytomegalovirus serostatus. Along with the approximately 650-subject first cohort, a separate validation cohort of over a hundred different subjects was used. To predict cytomegalovirus infection status, the study brought together high-throughput TCR immunosequencing, statistical association of individual TCRs with disease status, and machine learning. A later analysis re-examined previously published TCR beta repertoires from 610 or so donors and added high-resolution HLA genotyping to investigate patterns of TCR occurrence. The later analysis used no new phenotypic data to find candidate immune exposures, relying instead on TCR beta sequences and their occurrence across donors. An earlier analysis of approximately 500 of the donors applied high-throughput TCR beta sequencing to assess whether each TCR beta V gene segment acted as functional or pseudogenic. Donor age, sex, ethnicity and CMV serostatus were compiled together with the repertoire data. Genome-wide SNP genotypes for about 55% of the roughly 670 donors were used in a later genetic analysis, which treated that subset as a discovery cohort. Every repertoire in the discovery cohort had been generated on one and the same sequencing platform. Both class I and class II loci were covered by HLA typing, at four-digit resolution. The number of donors typed differed by locus, with about 620-630 for A, B, C, DRB1 and DQB1, around 560 for DQA1, approximately 580 for DPA1, and approximately 470 for DPB1. Because of strong linkage in the cohort, roughly five DR-DQ haplotypes were treated as single units for association and clustering. Among roughly 400 genotyped donors of the cohort, an average of about 240,000 unique TCR beta nucleotide sequences were sequenced per donor, about a sixth of them non-productive.

Beyond this particular receptor, the publication reports: A further reported finding was that TCR beta sequences accurately predicted the HLA-A and HLA-B alleles for most subjects in the first cohort. The presence/absence analyses assumed that sequencing depth was roughly uniform across donors, and that assumption may not be true. Several of the top co-occurrence clusters appeared to be linked to parvovirus B19, influenza, CMV and Epstein-Barr virus, according to a later analysis. The classifier was reported to diagnose cytomegalovirus status with high specificity and sensitivity in both the original and validation cohorts. Assigning TCR associations to individual alleles was difficult when HLA alleles, especially DR and DQ, strongly co-occurred. The cohort was sequenced for TCR beta chains only, and without alpha or paired-chain data the features that could be detected were limited. The earlier analysis of 587 of the donors excluded approximately 15 rarely observed V segments, including chromosome 9 orphons, because counts were too low. A later analysis found that most CMV-associated TCR beta chains appeared HLA-restricted, with HLA associations seemingly driven largely by CMV exposure. Compared with the roughly 670-donor mean, donors in an Asian-associated ancestry cluster had fewer N-insertions in productive TCRs, according to a later genetic analysis. A later genetic analysis associated a missense DCLRE1C variant with V-gene and J-gene trimming of TCR beta chains, and an independent cohort replicated the association. Across donors, most TCR sequences were observed very rarely, whereas some public TCRs were present in many individuals. Compared with equally common non-associated chains, HLA-associated TCR beta chains in a later analysis were more clonally expanded and had lower generation probabilities. Because the 87-base-pair reads could not distinguish some IMGT-functional V segments, including TRBV6-2 and TRBV6-3, those segments were excluded. According to the authors, the approach could potentially be generalized to other disease states and immunological phenotypes. The study listed around 160 TCR beta chains as associated with cytomegalovirus. A later analysis found that TCR association rates varied across HLA loci, with DRB1 alleles showing the most associated TCRs and HLA-C alleles the fewest. A few of the identified cytomegalovirus-associated TCR beta chains were confirmed in vitro to be specific for cytomegalovirus antigens. The sequencing pipeline was judged likely to have produced a cluster of highly shared sequence variants as a technical artifact. Linkage disequilibrium might explain the correlated functional status among segregating V segments, but an unknown experimental factor could not be excluded. In an earlier analysis of about 550 of the donors, most TCR beta V segments were observed in productive rearrangements about 87% or about 30% of the time, broadly matching IMGT annotations. Because HLA typing was missing for some donors at each locus, association tests included only the typed subset. For the cohort, immune exposure information was limited to CMV serostatus. In a later analysis, some 18,000 TCR beta sequences were associated with specific HLA alleles at a false discovery rate of 0.05.

The receptor library was made with the immunoSEQ multiplex PCR assay. For the multiplex PCR, a mixture combining 60 forward primers for TCR Vbeta segments and 13 reverse primers for TCR Jbeta segments was used. The CDR3 region of rearranged TCR beta genes was amplified from genomic DNA by a multiplex PCR assay. Amplified TCR beta libraries were sequenced as 87-base-pair reads on the Illumina HiSeq System. Per the authors' processing: Across the 670 or so repertoires, a later analysis counted 78 million or so unique TCR beta chains, roughly 11 million of which were shared by at least two donors. Raw reads were error-corrected and collapsed into unique sequences with a nearest-neighbor algorithm that merged closely related sequences to remove PCR and sequencing errors. CDR3 sequences were aligned to IMGT reference sequences to assign V, D and J gene segments. For a sequence to be retained, a match of at least six nucleotides to both a V gene segment and a J gene segment was required. A rearrangement counted as productive if the CDR3 had no stop codons and remained in frame with V and J, and every other rearrangement counted as non-productive. Following IMGT convention, CDR3 was defined as the stretch from the second conserved V-encoded cysteine up to the conserved J-encoded phenylalanine. The earlier analysis of 587 of the donors excluded sequences that lacked an unambiguous match to a single V gene segment. An earlier analysis of some 500 of the donors classified V segments as functional when productive rearrangements were above 56.7% and as segregating when the standard deviation between donors was above 5%. To diagnose cytomegalovirus status from the catalog of TCR beta chain sequences, a statistical classification framework was built. V and J gene assignment, in a later analysis, came from comparing TCR nucleotide sequences with IMGT/GENE-DB human TR gene sequences. Using the TCRdist pipeline, a later analysis assigned CDR3 sequences along with most-parsimonious VDJ recombination scenarios. In a later analysis, every TCR beta chain was defined by the combination of its CDR3 amino acid sequence and its V-gene family, and reads without a unique V-gene family were dropped. As a way to deal with suspected cross-contamination and a sequencing artifact, a later analysis dropped roughly 620 nucleotide sequences that were highly shared and had low generation probability. A later analysis calculated a clonal expansion index for each public chain from normalized within-repertoire ranks of inferred template counts. In a later analysis, generation probabilities were computed with a VDJ recombination model fitted to out-of-frame rearrangements, and the resulting probabilities were checked against IGoR. A later analysis scored TCR-TCR, TCR-HLA and TCR-CMV co-occurrence with hypergeometric tests, applying a repertoire-size bias correction to TCR pairs. In a later analysis, false discovery rates were estimated by permuting HLA or CMV assignments 20 times. In a later analysis, co-occurring TCRs were grouped using DBSCAN, with TCRdist sequence similarity added in when clustering inside HLA-allele-positive subsets. Repertoires with fewer than 30,000 or more than 120,000 public chains were left out of co-occurrence clustering, as were five repertoires with anomalous nucleotide sharing. Drawn from immuneACCESS, this table holds only the in-frame rearrangements with V and J called that TCRdb kept. Clones are partly lost; checked studies trace under half to an unresolved V gene and leave the rest unexplained. For V, J and clone size, that table is used; D and trimming come from the DNA. This sample's table has entries for about 130,000 clones. In total, the top ten clones hold approximately 1.6% of the sample.

The cohort consisted of 600 to 700 healthy bone marrow donors. At the time of sampling, all cohort members were nominally healthy, though unrecorded immune exposures were likely present. The donor tested CMV seropositive, placing the donor among the approximately 310 seropositive members of the cohort. A peripheral blood sample was collected from each donor, and TCR beta sequencing was performed on peripheral blood mononuclear cells. The Qiagen DNeasy Blood Extraction Kit was used to extract genomic DNA from the blood cell samples. The junction carries 9 bases between V and J, which are trimmed by 0 bases and 4 bases respectively. Per the germline V gene (reference sequence), LNHNV is the CDR1 and YYDKDF is the CDR2. From cysteine to phenylalanine, the CDR3 is 14 amino acids long. Here the CDR3 DNA is all that survives: 42 bases in frame from base 1. A word on this clone: It lacks a known antigen.

The clonotype comes from a woman aged 40 to 49 in good health and CMV-seropositive. The specimen sequenced was PBMCs. The rearranged chain carries TRBV15 and TRBJ1-2; TRBD1 is possibly the D segment (6 matching bases). This receptor has the CDR3 CATSRDPQGYGYTF. The nucleotide sequence is TGTGCCACCAGCAGAGATCCACAGGGCTATGGCTACACCTTC.